This T cell receptor beta chain was obtained from a study of blood T cell repertoires in COVID-19. All enrollees were about 18 to 89 years old and from under 25 US areas. The V and J ends lost 4 bases and 9 bases, in that order; junction bases with no gene match: 3. The CDR3 has 15 residues. Per germline, CDR1 SGHVS and CDR2 FNYEAQ. The table came from immunoSEQ multiplex PCR; TCRdb's copy has only in-frame clones and leaves some out. The table lists 300,000 or so clones, around 84% of them singletons. The source material was PBMCs or T cells enriched from blood (not recorded which). The origin of this receptor is a woman in her late teens or twenties who had recovered from COVID-19. The chain recombines TRBV7-6 with TRBJ2-1, with 16 bases fitting TRBD2. For the CDR3, the DNA is TGTGCCAGCAGCTCGGGACTAGCGGGAGGGGTTGAGCAGTTCTTC. Its translation is CASSSGLAGGVEQFF.